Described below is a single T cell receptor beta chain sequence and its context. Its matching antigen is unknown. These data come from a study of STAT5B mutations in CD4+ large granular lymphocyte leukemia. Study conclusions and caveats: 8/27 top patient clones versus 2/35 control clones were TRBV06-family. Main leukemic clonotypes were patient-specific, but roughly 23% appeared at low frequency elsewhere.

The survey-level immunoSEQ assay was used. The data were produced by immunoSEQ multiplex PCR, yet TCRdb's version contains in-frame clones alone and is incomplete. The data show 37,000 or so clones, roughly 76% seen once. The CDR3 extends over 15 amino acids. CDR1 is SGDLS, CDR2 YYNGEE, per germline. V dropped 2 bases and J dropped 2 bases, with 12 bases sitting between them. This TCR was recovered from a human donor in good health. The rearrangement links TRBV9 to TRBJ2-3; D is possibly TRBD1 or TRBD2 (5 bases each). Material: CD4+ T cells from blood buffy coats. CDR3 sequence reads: CASSVSRGPTDTQYF. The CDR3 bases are TGTGCCAGCAGCGTCAGCCGGGGCCCCACAGATACGCAGTATTTT.